This T cell receptor beta chain was profiled in a study of blood T cell repertoires in COVID-19. The germline CDR1 and CDR2 sequences are GTSNPN and SVGIG (reference sequence). CDR3 size: 15 residues. V lost 0 bases and J 9 bases, leaving 18 bases between the germline ends. Clones were sequenced by immunoSEQ multiplex PCR, and TCRdb holds only the in-frame ones, with some missing. The sample gives 140,000 to 150,000 clones, around 87% of which show up once; about 6.5% is in the top ten. Material: peripheral blood. The TCR sequence derives from a man older than 75 with acute or convalescent COVID-19. V and J are TRBV30 and TRBJ1-5; weak D call: TRBD1 (6 bases). CDR3 DNA: TGTGCCTGGAGTGTACCGGACAGAGCGGAGTCGCCCCAGCATTTT. Its translation is CAWSVPDRAESPQHF. Looking up the rest from reference TRBV30 and TRBJ1-5 gives the full variable domain: SQTIHQWPATLVQPVGSPLSLECTVEGTSNPNLYWYRQAAGRGLQLLFYSVGIGQISSEVPQNLSASRPQDRQFILSSKKLLLSDSGFYLCAWSVPDRAESPQHFGDGTRLSIL.